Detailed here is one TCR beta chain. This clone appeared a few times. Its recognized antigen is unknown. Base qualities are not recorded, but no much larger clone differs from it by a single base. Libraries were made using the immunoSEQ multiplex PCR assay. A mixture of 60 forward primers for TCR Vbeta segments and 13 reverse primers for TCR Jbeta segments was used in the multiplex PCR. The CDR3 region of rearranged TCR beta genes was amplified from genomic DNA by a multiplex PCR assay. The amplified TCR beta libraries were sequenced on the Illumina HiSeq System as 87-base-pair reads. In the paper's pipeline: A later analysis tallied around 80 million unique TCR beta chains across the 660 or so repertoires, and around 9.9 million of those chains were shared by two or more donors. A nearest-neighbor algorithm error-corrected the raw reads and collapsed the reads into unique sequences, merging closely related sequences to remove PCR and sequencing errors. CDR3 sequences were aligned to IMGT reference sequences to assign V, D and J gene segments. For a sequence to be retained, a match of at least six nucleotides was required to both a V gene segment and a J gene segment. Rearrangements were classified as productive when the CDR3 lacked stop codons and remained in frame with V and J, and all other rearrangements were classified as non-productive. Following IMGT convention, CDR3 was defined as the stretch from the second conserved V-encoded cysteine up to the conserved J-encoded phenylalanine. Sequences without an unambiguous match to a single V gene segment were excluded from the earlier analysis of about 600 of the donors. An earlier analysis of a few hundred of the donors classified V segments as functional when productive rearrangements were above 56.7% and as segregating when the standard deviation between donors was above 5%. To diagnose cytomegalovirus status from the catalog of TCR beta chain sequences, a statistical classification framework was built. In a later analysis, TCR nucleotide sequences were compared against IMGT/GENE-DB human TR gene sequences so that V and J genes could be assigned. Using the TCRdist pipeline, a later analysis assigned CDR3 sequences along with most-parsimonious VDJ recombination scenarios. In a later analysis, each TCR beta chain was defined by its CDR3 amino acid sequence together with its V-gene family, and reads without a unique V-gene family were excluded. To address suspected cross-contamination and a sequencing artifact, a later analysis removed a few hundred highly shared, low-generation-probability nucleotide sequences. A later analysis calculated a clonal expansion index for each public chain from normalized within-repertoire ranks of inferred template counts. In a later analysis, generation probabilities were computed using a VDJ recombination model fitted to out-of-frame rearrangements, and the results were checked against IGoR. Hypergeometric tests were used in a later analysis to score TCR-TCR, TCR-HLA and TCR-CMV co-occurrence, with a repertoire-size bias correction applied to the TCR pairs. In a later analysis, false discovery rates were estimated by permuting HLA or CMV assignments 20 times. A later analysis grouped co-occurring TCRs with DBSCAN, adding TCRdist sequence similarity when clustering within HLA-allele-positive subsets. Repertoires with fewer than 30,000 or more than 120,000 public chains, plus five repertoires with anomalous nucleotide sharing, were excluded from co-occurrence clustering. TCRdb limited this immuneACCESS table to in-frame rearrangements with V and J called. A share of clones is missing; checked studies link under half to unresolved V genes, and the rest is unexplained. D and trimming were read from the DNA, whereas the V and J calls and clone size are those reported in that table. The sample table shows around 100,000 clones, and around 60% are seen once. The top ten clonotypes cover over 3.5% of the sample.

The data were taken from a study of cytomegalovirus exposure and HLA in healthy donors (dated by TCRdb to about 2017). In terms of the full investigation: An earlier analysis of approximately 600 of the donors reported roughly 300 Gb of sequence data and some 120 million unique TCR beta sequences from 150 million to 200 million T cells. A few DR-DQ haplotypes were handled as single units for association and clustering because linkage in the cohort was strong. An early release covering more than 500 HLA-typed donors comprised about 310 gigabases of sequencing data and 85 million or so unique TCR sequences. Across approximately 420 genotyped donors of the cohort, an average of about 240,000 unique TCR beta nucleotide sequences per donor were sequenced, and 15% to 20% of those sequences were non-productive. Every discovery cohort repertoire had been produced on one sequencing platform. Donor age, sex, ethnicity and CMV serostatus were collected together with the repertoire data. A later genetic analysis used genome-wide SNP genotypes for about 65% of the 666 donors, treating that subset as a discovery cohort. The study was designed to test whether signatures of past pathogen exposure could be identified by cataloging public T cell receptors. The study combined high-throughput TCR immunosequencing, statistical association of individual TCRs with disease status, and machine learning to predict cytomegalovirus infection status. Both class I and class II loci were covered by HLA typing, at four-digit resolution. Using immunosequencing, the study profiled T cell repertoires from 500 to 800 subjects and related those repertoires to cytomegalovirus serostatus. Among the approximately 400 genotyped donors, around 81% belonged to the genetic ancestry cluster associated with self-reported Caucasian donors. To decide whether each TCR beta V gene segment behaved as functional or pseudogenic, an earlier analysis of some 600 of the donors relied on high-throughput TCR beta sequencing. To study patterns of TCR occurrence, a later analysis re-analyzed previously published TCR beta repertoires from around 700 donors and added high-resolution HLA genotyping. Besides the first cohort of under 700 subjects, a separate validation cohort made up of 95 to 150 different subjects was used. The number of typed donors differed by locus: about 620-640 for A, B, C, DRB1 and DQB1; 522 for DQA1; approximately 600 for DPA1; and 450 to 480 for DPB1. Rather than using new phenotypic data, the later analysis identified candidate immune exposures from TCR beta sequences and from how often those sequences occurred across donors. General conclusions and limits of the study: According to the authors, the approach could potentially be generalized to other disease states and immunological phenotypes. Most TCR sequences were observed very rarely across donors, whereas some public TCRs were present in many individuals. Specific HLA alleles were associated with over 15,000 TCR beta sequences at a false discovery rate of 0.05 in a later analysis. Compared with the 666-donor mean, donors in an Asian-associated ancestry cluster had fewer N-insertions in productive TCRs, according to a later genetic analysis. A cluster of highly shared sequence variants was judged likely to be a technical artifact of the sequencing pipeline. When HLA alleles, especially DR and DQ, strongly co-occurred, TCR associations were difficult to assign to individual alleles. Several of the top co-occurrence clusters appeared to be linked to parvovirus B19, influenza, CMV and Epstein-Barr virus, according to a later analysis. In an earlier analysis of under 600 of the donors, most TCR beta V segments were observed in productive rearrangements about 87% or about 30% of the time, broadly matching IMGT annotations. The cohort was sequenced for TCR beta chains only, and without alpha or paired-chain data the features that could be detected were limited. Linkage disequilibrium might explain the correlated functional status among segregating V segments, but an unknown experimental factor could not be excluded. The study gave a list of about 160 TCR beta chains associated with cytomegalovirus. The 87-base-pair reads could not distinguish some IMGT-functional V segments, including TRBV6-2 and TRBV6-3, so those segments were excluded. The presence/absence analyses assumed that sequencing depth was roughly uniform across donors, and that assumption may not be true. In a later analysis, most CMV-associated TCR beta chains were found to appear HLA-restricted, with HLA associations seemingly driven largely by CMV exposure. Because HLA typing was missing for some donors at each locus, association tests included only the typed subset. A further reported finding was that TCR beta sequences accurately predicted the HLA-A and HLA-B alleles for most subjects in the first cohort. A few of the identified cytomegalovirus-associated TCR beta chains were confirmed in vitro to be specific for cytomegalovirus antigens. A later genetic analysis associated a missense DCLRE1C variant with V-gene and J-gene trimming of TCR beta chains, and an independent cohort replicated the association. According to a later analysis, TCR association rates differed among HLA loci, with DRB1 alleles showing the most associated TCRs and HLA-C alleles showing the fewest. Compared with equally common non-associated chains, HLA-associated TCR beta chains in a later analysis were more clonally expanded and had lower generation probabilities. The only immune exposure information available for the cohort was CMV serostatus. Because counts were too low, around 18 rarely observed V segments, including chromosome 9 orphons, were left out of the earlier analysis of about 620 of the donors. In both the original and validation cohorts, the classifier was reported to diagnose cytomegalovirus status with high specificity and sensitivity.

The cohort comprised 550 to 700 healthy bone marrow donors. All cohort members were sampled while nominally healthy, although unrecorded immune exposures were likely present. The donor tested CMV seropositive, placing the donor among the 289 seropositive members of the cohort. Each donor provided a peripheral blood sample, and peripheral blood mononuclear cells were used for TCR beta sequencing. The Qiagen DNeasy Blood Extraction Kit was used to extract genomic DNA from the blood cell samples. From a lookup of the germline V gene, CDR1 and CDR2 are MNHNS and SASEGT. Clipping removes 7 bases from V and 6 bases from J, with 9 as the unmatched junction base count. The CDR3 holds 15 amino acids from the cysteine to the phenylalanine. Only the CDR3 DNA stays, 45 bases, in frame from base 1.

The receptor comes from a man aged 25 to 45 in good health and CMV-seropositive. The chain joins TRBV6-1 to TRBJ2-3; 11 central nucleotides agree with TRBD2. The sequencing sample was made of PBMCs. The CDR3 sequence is CASINSGGAGDTQYF. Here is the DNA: TGTGCCAGCATCAATAGCGGGGGGGCTGGGGATACGCAGTATTTT.